The clone carrying this T cell receptor (beta chain) was observed many times. Its antigen is not identified. The entry originates in a study of T cells after yellow fever vaccination. Findings of the study overall: Subsequent to the booster, the majority of primary-vaccination clones reappeared (96% CD4, approximately 90% CD8). The bulk population could contribute abundant contaminating clonotypes to FACS-sorted repertoires. The appearance of a small share of clonotypes in both CD4 and CD8 compartments was observed. Faster peaking, at day 5 versus 15, marked a secondary response that was weaker.

One entry per CDR3 protein results from TCRdb running MiXCR on the 5' RACE reads. Among roughly 120,000 distinct CDR3 sequences listed, about 7.8% were seen once. This specimen was CD4+ T cells sorted from PBMCs, taken about 49 days after the first yellow fever vaccination. The source of this sequence is a man in his late teens or twenties who received the YFV17D yellow fever vaccine.

The CDR3 region has the DNA TGTGCCAGCAGGGTAACAGGGGCCGACACCGGGGAGCTGTTTTTT. It codes for CASRVTGADTGELFF. The rearrangement joins TRBV7-9 to TRBJ2-2; 7 nucleotides align to TRBD1. CDR3 size: 15 residues. With 6 bases clipped from V and 3 bases from J, the junction kept 7 bases outside the gene matches. Looked up from germline, CDR1 is SEHNR and CDR2 is FQNEAQ (reference sequence).